This T cell receptor beta chain originates from a study of blood T cell repertoires in COVID-19. About the research overall: COVID-19 samples from acute and convalescent phases originated in the United States, Italy and Spain. Sources were T cells, B-cell-depleted T cells, or PBMCs; the material itself was cDNA or gDNA.

In the original processing: Nucleated cell number was recorded as an estimate derived from reference gene primer amplification. Measured with immunoSEQ multiplex PCR; TCRdb has only the in-frame clones, and not every one. That table furnishes V, J and clone size, whereas the DNA furnished D and trimming. The sample includes over 45,000 clones, roughly 89% of them seen just once. CDR1 SGDLS and CDR2 YYNGEE come from the germline V gene. This CDR3 is 13 amino acids long. V shed 4 bases and J 6 bases; nucleotides not matched to a gene: 3. This clone is a singleton in its sample. The sequencing input was peripheral blood. The chain uses TRBV9 and TRBJ2-4; 8 bases map to TRBD1. The source is a human donor in a cohort sampled during active COVID-19. The CDR3 region has the DNA TGTGCCAGCAGCACAACAGGGGGAAACATTCAGTACTTC. Amino acid sequence: CASSTTGGNIQYF. The full variable domain, its missing parts supplied by reference TRBV9 and TRBJ2-4, is DSGVTQTPKHLITATGQRVTLRCSPRSGDLSVYWYQQSLDQGLQFLIQYYNGEERAKGNILERFSAQQFPDLHSELNLSSLELGDSALYFCASSTTGGNIQYFGAGTRLSVL.